What follows are 26 T cell receptor beta chains derived from one specimen sequenced in a study of identifying expanded T cells in peripheral blood. TCRdb's copy holds only in-frame clones and misses some; the assay was immunoSEQ multiplex PCR. The data show 100,000 to 150,000 clones, about 88% seen once. Sequenced: blood. These receptors all stem from a person aged 18 to 75 in good health.

This clone was seen a single time. The rearrangement links TRBV5-6 to TRBJ1-2; a weak D match, TRBD1 (5 bases). Germline lookup yields CDR1 SGHDT and CDR2 YYEEEE. V gave up 4 bases and J gave up 4 bases, with 11 bases separating them. CDR3 length: 13 residues. The CDR3 reads CASSPGFSYGYTF. The CDR3 coding sequence is TGTGCCAGCAGCCCAGGGTTTAGCTATGGCTACACCTTC. The entire variable domain, with the rest obtained from reference TRBV5-6 and TRBJ1-2, is as follows: DAGVTQSPTHLIKTRGQQVTLRCSPKSGHDTVSWYQQALGQGPQFIFQYYEEEERQRGNFPDRFSGHQFPNYSSELNVNALLLGDSALYLCASSPGFSYGYTFGSGTRLTVV.

The chain links TRBV28 to TRBJ2-3; 10 positions match TRBD1. V was clipped by 3 bases and J by 6 bases; unmatched bases: 6. Germline CDR1 reads MDHEN; CDR2 reads SYDVKM. This CDR3 is 15 amino acids long. The DNA of the CDR3 is TGTGCCAGCAGTTTCGCGGGGACAGGGGACGATACGCAGTATTTT. Its translation: CASSFAGTGDDTQYF.

V gene TRBV29-1 combines with J gene TRBJ1-5; D unresolved. From germline, CDR1 is SQVTM and CDR2 ANQGSEA. The CDR3 has 13 residues. Trimming removed 4 bases at V and 5 bases at J, with 12 bases between. CDR3 coding DNA: TGCAGCGTTGGGGCAGGTCAGGATCAGCCCCAGCATTTT. Its protein product is CSVGAGQDQPQHF.

This chain links TRBV5-1 with TRBJ2-2, with unresolved D. The CDR3 contains 14 residues. Germline V lookup: CDR1 SGHRS, CDR2 YFSETQ. The germline V and J ends were trimmed by 7 bases and 2 bases, with 12 bases remaining between them. In DNA form, the CDR3 reads TGCGCCAGCGTCCGGTCTGACAACACCGGGGAGCTGTTTTTT. It encodes CASVRSDNTGELFF.

The chain links TRBV19 to TRBJ1-2; the D gene is possibly TRBD1 (5 bases). CDR1 and CDR2 (germline): LNHDA, SQIVND (reference sequence). The CDR3 length is 16 residues. Trimming pared 7 bases from V and 2 bases from J, leaving 20 bases between. CDR3 DNA sequence: TGTGCCAGTACCCGACCTTCCGGAACAGGAAACTATGGCTACACCTTC. Its protein product is CASTRPSGTGNYGYTF.

This chain joins TRBV27 and TRBJ2-7, with D unresolved. Germline CDR1 is MNHEY and CDR2 is SMNVEV (reference sequence). This CDR3 has 13 amino acids. The V end was cut by 6 bases, the J end by 3 bases, with 12 bases between. The CDR3 sequence is CASSLWVNYEQYF. In nucleotides, the CDR3 is TGTGCCAGCAGCCTTTGGGTGAACTACGAGCAGTACTTC.

The genes are TRBV5-6 and TRBJ2-7, with no clear D. The CDR3 covers 15 residues. Trimming removed 4 bases from V and 0 bases from J, with 14 bases in between. CDR1 is SGHDT and CDR2 is YYEEEE in the germline V gene. The CDR3 spells CASSRLSRVSYEQYF. CDR3 bases: TGTGCCAGCAGCCGATTAAGTAGGGTCTCCTACGAGCAGTACTTC.

This sequence joins TRBV29-1 and TRBJ2-1; D ambiguous. This CDR3 is built from 12 residues. Germline-derived CDR1 and CDR2 are SQVTM and ANQGSEA. V was trimmed by 4 bases and J by 6 bases, leaving 10 bases between them. The CDR3 DNA reads TGCAGCGTTGCCCGAGAGGTCAATGAGCAGTTCTTC. It is translated as CSVAREVNEQFF.

The genes are TRBV11-3 and TRBJ2-7, with a tentative D call TRBD1 (5 bases). Germline V gives CDR1 SGHNT, CDR2 YENEEA. Deletions cut 8 bases from V and 2 bases from J, with 10 bases between. The CDR3 runs 12 residues. This CDR3 is CASPDSPYEQYF. CDR3 sequence (DNA): TGTGCCAGCCCAGACAGTCCCTACGAGCAGTACTTC.

J is TRBJ1-5 and V is TRBV6-1; D possibly corresponds to TRBD1 (6 bases). V lost 5 bases and J lost 5, with 7 bases in between. This CDR3 comprises 12 residues. Germline V gene sequence: CDR1 MNHNS, CDR2 SASEGT. CDR3 sequence reads: CASSRTDQPQHF. The CDR3 DNA reads TGTGCCAGCAGTCGGACAGATCAGCCCCAGCATTTT.

The chain is built from TRBV7-9 and TRBJ2-7; 9 nucleotides match TRBD1. Germline V gives CDR1 SEHNR, CDR2 FQNEAQ (reference sequence). The CDR3 spans 15 residues. J gave up 3 bases and V 5 bases, and 8 bases lay outside the gene matches. The CDR3 here is CASSTWTGVNYEQYF. The CDR3 DNA reads as TGTGCCAGCAGCACATGGACAGGGGTAAACTACGAGCAGTACTTC.

V usage is TRBV25-1 and J usage is TRBJ2-5; 7 bases fit TRBD1. The CDR3 contains 13 residues. The J segment lost 4 bases and the V segment lost 6 bases, leaving 5 bases of the junction unmatched. Germline lookup yields CDR1 MGHDK and CDR2 SYGVNS. In nucleotides, the CDR3 is TGTGCCAGCAGCCAGACAGGGACAGAGACCCAGTACTTC. Translation gives CASSQTGTETQYF.

The chain joins TRBV21-1 to TRBJ2-3; the table's D call TRBD2 went unverified against the DNA. TRBV21-1 is given as a pseudogene. The CDR3 has 14 amino acids. Here the CDR3 DNA reads TGTGCCAGCACAAGGAGGCTAACCACAGATACGCAGTATTTT. It translates to CASTRRLTTDTQYF.

A note on this clone: Germline and junction disagree at one end, which may indicate a read error. The rearrangement uses TRBV4-2 and TRBJ2-3; D possibly uses TRBD1 or TRBD2 (5 bases each). The CDR3 spans 13 residues. From germline, CDR1 is LGHNA and CDR2 YNFKEQ. CDR3 protein: CASWDGPTYTQYF. The CDR3 bases are TGTGCCAGCTGGGACGGACCCACATATACGCAGTATTTT.

The V and J genes are TRBV9 and TRBJ2-7, with 9 bases fitting TRBD1. Germline trimming cut 0 bases from V and 1 base from J; bases unmatched to any gene: 2. The CDR3 contains 15 residues. The germline CDR1 and CDR2 sequences are SGDLS and YYNGEE. DNA for the CDR3: TGTGCCAGCAGCGTAGGGGACAGGGATTCCTACGAGCAGTACTTC. Translated: CASSVGDRDSYEQYF.

The V call is TRBV5-1, the J call TRBJ1-6; 8 bases align to TRBD1. V gave up 1 base and J gave up 8 bases; unmatched junction bases: 11. Germline V CDR1 and CDR2: SGHRS, YFSETQ. CDR3 length equals 17 residues. The CDR3 here is CASSLSGQGAVDSPLHF. The CDR3 DNA sequence: TGCGCCAGCAGCTTGTCGGGGCAGGGGGCTGTTGATTCACCCCTCCACTTT.

The rearrangement joins TRBV7-8 to TRBJ2-7, with 14 bases identical to TRBD2. Germline lookup yields CDR1 SGHVS and CDR2 FQNEAQ. The CDR3 loop spans 15 amino acids. Trimming at V came to 5 bases and at J to 7 bases, leaving 7 bases not matched to a gene. DNA of the CDR3: TGTGCCAGCAGCCCGGGACTAGCGGGGGTCAGGGAGCAGTACTTC. Translation: CASSPGLAGVREQYF.

The CDR3 protein is CASSFTQGEYGYTF. CDR3 sequence (DNA): TGTGCCAGCAGCTTCACCCAGGGGGAATATGGCTACACCTTC. The V gene is TRBV7-9, the J gene TRBJ1-2; 7 nucleotides align to TRBD1. The CDR3 is 14 amino acids. V lost 3 bases, J lost 5 bases, and 6 bases stayed unmatched. Germline V gene sequence: CDR1 SEHNR, CDR2 FQNEAQ (reference sequence). The variable domain in full, completed from reference TRBV7-9 and TRBJ1-2, reads DTGVSQNPRHKITKRGQNVTFRCDPISEHNRLYWYRQTLGQGPEFLTYFQNEAQLEKSRLLSDRFSAERPKGSFSTLEIQRTEQGDSAMYLCASSFTQGEYGYTFGSGTRLTVV.

CDR3 in amino acids: CASSRTSDTGELFF. The CDR3 region has the DNA TGTGCCAGCAGCCGAACGTCGGACACCGGGGAGCTGTTTTTT. V and J are TRBV7-3 and TRBJ2-2; D not resolved. The CDR3 totals 14 residues. Per the germline V gene, CDR1 is SGHTA and CDR2 is FQGTGA. Trimming pared 5 bases from V and 3 bases from J, leaving 10 bases between.

This clone was seen a single time. The chain has TRBV5-8 and TRBJ2-7; 8 bases line up with TRBD1. The J segment lost 0 bases and the V segment lost 1 base, leaving 3 bases of the junction unmatched. Germline V gives CDR1 SGHTS, CDR2 YDEGEE. The CDR3 sequence is 15 residues long. This CDR3 reads CASSLTGGYSYEQYF. The CDR3 DNA sequence: TGTGCCAGCAGCTTGACAGGGGGATACTCCTACGAGCAGTACTTC.

The chain uses TRBV2 and TRBJ1-1; 9 bases agree with TRBD1. Germline lookup yields CDR1 SNHLY and CDR2 FYNNEI. Trimming took 6 bases from V and 4 from J; bases not matched to a gene: 6. The CDR3 contains 14 residues. The chain's CDR3 is CASRGTGRVTEAFF. The CDR3 bases are TGTGCCAGCAGAGGGACAGGGAGAGTCACTGAAGCTTTCTTT.

This chain joins TRBV18 and TRBJ2-1; 7 nucleotides line up with TRBD1. J gave up 1 base and V 5 bases, and 8 bases lay outside the gene matches. This CDR3 comprises 16 residues. Per germline, CDR1 KGHSH and CDR2 LQKENI. This CDR3 reads CASSSRQGGSYNEQFF. In nucleotides, the CDR3 is TGTGCCAGCTCATCAAGACAGGGTGGATCCTACAATGAGCAGTTCTTC.

The rearrangement uses TRBV6-5 and TRBJ2-7; D is perhaps TRBD1 or TRBD2 (6 bases each). Germline V lookup: CDR1 MNHEY, CDR2 SVGAGI. The CDR3 is made up of 14 amino acids. V shed 3 bases and J shed 3 bases, with 12 bases lying between them. For the CDR3, the DNA is TGTGCCAGCAGTTATGGAAGGGGGGACTACGAGCAGTACTTC. Its translation: CASSYGRGDYEQYF.

The chain is built from TRBV11-1 and TRBJ2-3, with D tentatively TRBD1 (6 bases). Germline-derived CDR1 and CDR2 are SGHAT and FQDESV (reference sequence). V lost 1 base and J lost 2, with 13 bases in between. The CDR3 runs 16 residues. The CDR3 sequence is CASSLVGQILTDTQYF. For the CDR3, the DNA is TGTGCCAGCAGCTTAGTCGGACAGATCCTCACAGATACGCAGTATTTT.

V gene TRBV6-5 combines with J gene TRBJ1-2, with D perhaps matching TRBD1 (5 bases). The germline CDR1 and CDR2 sequences are MNHEY and SVGAGI. This CDR3 region has 12 residues. V was clipped by 2 bases and J by 8 bases, with 9 bases between them. This chain's CDR3 is CASSYGGGGYTF. For the CDR3, the DNA is TGTGCCAGCAGTTACGGGGGAGGGGGCTACACCTTC.

The V gene is TRBV28, the J gene TRBJ1-1, with 7 bases identical to TRBD1. The CDR3 is made up of 14 amino acids. V was clipped by 4 bases and J by 7 bases; unmatched bases: 9. Germline CDR1 and CDR2: MDHEN and SYDVKM. CDR3 sequence reads: CASSSDRELNEAFF. The CDR3 coding sequence is TGTGCCAGCAGTTCCGACAGGGAACTTAATGAAGCTTTCTTT.